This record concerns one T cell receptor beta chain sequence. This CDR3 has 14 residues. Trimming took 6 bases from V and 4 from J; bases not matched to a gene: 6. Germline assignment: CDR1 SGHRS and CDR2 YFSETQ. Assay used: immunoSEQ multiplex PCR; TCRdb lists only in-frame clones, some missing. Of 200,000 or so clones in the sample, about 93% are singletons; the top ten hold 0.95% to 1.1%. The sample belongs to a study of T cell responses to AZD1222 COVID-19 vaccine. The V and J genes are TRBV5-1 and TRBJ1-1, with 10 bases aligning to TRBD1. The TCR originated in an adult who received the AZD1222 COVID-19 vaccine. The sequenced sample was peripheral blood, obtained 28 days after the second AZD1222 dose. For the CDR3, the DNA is TGCGCCAGCACTAAGGGGACAGGGGTCACTGAAGCTTTCTTT. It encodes CASTKGTGVTEAFF.